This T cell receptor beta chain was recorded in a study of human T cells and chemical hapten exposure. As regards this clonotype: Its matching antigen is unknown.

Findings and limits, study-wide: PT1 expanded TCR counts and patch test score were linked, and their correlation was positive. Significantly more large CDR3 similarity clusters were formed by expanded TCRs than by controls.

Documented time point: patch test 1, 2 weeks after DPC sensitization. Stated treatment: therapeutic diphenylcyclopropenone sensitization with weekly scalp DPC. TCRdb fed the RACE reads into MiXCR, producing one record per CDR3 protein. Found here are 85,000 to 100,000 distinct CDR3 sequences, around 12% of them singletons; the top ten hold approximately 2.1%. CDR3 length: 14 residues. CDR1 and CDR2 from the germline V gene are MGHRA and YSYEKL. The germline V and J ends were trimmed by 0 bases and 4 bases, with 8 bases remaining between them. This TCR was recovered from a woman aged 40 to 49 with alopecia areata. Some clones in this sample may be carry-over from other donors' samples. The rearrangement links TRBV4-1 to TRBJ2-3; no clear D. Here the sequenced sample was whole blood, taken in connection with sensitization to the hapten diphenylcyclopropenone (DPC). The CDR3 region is CASSQDLAADTQYF. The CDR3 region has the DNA TGCGCCAGCAGCCAAGATCTGGCAGCAGATACGCAGTATTTT.